These 5 T cell receptor beta chains were all obtained from the same sample, sequenced in a study of OX40 agonist ivuxolimab in advanced cancers. Libraries were prepared by immunoSEQ multiplex PCR; TCRdb keeps only in-frame clonotypes and omits some of them. The sample holds over 25,000 clones, approximately 79% seen once. Sequences were derived from CD4+ or CD8+ T cells sorted from blood, sampled in a trial of the OX40 agonist ivuxolimab. The source of these receptors is an adult with an advanced solid tumor such as melanoma, head and neck, liver or kidney cancer.

This chain connects TRBV7-9 to TRBJ2-3, with D possibly matching TRBD2 (6 bases). The CDR3 length is 15 residues. Germline V gene sequence: CDR1 SEHNR, CDR2 FQNEAQ (reference sequence). The ends were cut back, 3 bases at V and 1 base at J, with 11 bases in the middle. The CDR3 nucleotides read TGTGCCAGCAGCTTCCCGACGGGGGGCACAGATACGCAGTATTTT. Protein: CASSFPTGGTDTQYF.

This rearrangement joins TRBV19 to TRBJ2-1, with 7 bases that match TRBD2. CDR1 is LNHDA and CDR2 is SQIVND in the germline V gene (reference sequence). CDR3 length: 16 residues. J gave up 7 bases and V 3 bases, and 12 bases lay outside the gene matches. Here the CDR3 DNA reads TGTGCCAGTAGTATCACCCGCTGGACTAGTACTAATGAGCAGTTCTTC. Translated: CASSITRWTSTNEQFF.

This chain links TRBV13 with TRBJ2-1; weak D call: TRBD1 (6 bases). Trimming left V 5 bases short and J 2 bases short, with 10 bases between. The CDR3 sequence is 14 residues long. Germline assignment: CDR1 PRHDT and CDR2 FYEKMQ (reference sequence). The CDR3 region is CASSTDSTYNEQFF. The CDR3 DNA reads TGTGCCAGCAGCACGGACAGTACCTACAATGAGCAGTTCTTC.

The gene calls are TRBV9 and TRBJ2-6; unclear D gene. V lost 0 bases and J 0 bases, leaving 10 bases between the germline ends. The CDR3 sequence is 17 residues long. Per the germline V gene, CDR1 is SGDLS and CDR2 is YYNGEE. The CDR3 DNA reads TGTGCCAGCAGCGTAGGGGCAATGGCCTCTGGGGCCAACGTCCTGACTTTC. Protein sequence: CASSVGAMASGANVLTF.

This sequence joins TRBV5-1 and TRBJ2-3; 7 bases fit TRBD1. The CDR3 totals 17 residues. V lost 1 base to trimming and J lost 4 bases; unmatched junction nucleotides: 12. The germline CDR1 and CDR2 sequences are SGHRS and YFSETQ. The CDR3, as DNA: TGCGCCAGCAGCTTGCGTATCGTCGACAGGGTCGCAGATACGCAGTATTTT. Protein: CASSLRIVDRVADTQYF. Using reference TRBV5-1 and TRBJ2-3 for the parts outside the CDR3, the full variable domain is KAGVTQTPRYLIKTRGQQVTLSCSPISGHRSVSWYQQTPGQGLQFLFEYFSETQRNKGNFPGRFSGRQFSNSRSEMNVSTLELGDSALYLCASSLRIVDRVADTQYFGPGTRLTVL.